A selection of T cell receptor beta chains follows, all from one sample in a study of T cell responses to AZD1222 COVID-19 vaccine. Produced via immunoSEQ multiplex PCR; TCRdb's table is partial and in-frame only. Among about 120,000 clones listed, roughly 88% were seen once. The sample in question was peripheral blood, obtained on day 0 of MenACWY control vaccination. The receptor source for this set is an adult in good health. Both conserved end residues are part of each CDR3. Each record gives: CDR3 length, clone size, J gene, V gene, D gene, CDR3 protein, CDR3 DNA. D genes are given only for firm matches. Rows may omit the clone size; those that give it use once, few, many or a size class.

>14|few|TRBJ1-1|TRBV5-1|TRBD1
CASSLDRGYTEAFF
TGCGCCAGCAGCTTGGACAGGGGGTACACTGAAGCTTTCTTT
>16|NA|TRBJ1-1|TRBV14|NA
CASSQRGPFMNTEAFF
TGTGCCAGCAGCCAAAGGGGACCCTTCATGAACACTGAAGCTTTCTTT
>8|few|TRBJ1-1|TRBV2|NA
CASVLAFF
TGTGCCAGCGTTTTAGCTTTCTTT
>15|few|TRBJ2-2|TRBV3-1/TRBV3-2|NA
CASSQDSWATGELFF
TGTGCCAGCAGCCAAGATAGCTGGGCCACCGGGGAGCTGTTTTTT
>12|NA|TRBJ2-3|TRBV7-9|NA
CASSLGPDTQYF
TGTGCCAGCAGCTTAGGGCCAGATACGCAGTATTTT
>14|NA|TRBJ1-2|TRBV6-5|TRBD1
CASTVDRGNYGYTF
TGTGCCAGCACAGTGGACAGGGGAAACTATGGCTACACCTTC
>15|NA|TRBJ2-5|TRBV19|TRBD2
CASSGSGGLYGTQYF
TGTGCCAGTAGCGGATCGGGGGGTTTGTACGGGACCCAGTACTTC
>14|NA|TRBJ1-1|TRBV28|NA
CASSLQTMNTEAFF
TGTGCCAGCAGTTTACAGACAATGAACACTGAAGCTTTCTTT
>14|NA|TRBJ2-1|TRBV5-1|TRBD1
CASSPGQSYNEQFF
TGCGCCAGCAGTCCGGGACAGTCCTACAATGAGCAGTTCTTC
>13|NA|TRBJ1-1|TRBV12-3/TRBV12-4|NA
CASGSAMNTEAFF
TGTGCCAGCGGTTCGGCTATGAACACTGAAGCTTTCTTT
>14|NA|TRBJ1-3|TRBV3-1/TRBV3-2|TRBD1
CASSHRTGGNTIYF
TGTGCCAGCAGCCACCGGACAGGGGGAAACACCATATATTTT
>15|NA|TRBJ1-2|TRBV19|TRBD1
CASSRNGQATYGYTF
TGTGCCAGTAGTAGAAACGGACAGGCTACCTATGGCTACACCTTC
>15|NA|TRBJ1-1|TRBV7-3|NA
CASSPLRAHNTEAFF
TGTGCCAGCAGTCCTCTTAGGGCACATAACACTGAAGCTTTCTTT
>13|once|TRBJ1-2|TRBV10-3|TRBD1
CAISEATGDGYTF
TGTGCCATCAGTGAGGCGACAGGGGACGGCTACACCTTC
>14|NA|TRBJ2-4|TRBV5-4|NA
CASSPNRGGNIQYF
TGTGCCAGCAGCCCAAACAGGGGAGGAAACATTCAGTACTTC
>14|NA|TRBJ1-2|TRBV5-4|NA
CASSLERSNYGYTF
TGTGCCAGCAGCTTAGAGAGGTCCAACTATGGCTACACCTTC
>14|NA|TRBJ2-3|TRBV6-5|NA
CASSLSDRTDTQYF
TGTGCCAGCAGCCTTAGCGACCGCACAGATACGCAGTATTTT
>14|NA|TRBJ2-7|TRBV3-1/TRBV3-2|TRBD1
CASSSGQGPYEQYF
TGTGCCAGCAGCTCCGGACAGGGGCCCTACGAGCAGTACTTC
>14|NA|TRBJ2-7|TRBV6-5|TRBD1
CASRDRGRTYEQYF
TGTGCCAGCAGGGACAGGGGGAGAACCTACGAGCAGTACTTC
>12|NA|TRBJ1-2|TRBV19|TRBD1
CASSRQGNGYTF
TGTGCCAGTAGTAGACAGGGTAATGGCTACACCTTC
>16|NA|TRBJ2-7|TRBV6-1|NA
CASSEVRGALGDEQYF
TGTGCCAGCAGTGAAGTGAGGGGCGCCCTCGGGGACGAGCAGTACTTC
>12|NA|TRBJ1-2|TRBV15|NA
CATDVAGYGYTF
TGTGCCACCGACGTGGCAGGGTATGGCTACACCTTC
>19|NA|TRBJ2-4|TRBV19|NA
CASSIDPRGGARAKNIQYF
TGTGCCAGTAGTATTGACCCCAGGGGTGGGGCGCGAGCCAAAAACATTCAGTACTTC
>11|NA|TRBJ2-1|TRBV12-3/TRBV12-4|NA
CASSPATQQFF
TGTGCCAGCAGTCCCGCAACGCAGCAGTTCTTC
>16|NA|TRBJ1-4|TRBV10-1|NA
CASSVPDGPTNEKLFF
TGCGCCAGCAGTGTTCCGGACGGACCAACTAATGAAAAACTGTTTTTT
>15|NA|TRBJ1-4|TRBV6-5|NA
CASRDLGGGDEKLFF
TGTGCCAGCAGGGACCTAGGAGGGGGAGATGAAAAACTGTTTTTT
>17|NA|TRBJ1-3|TRBV7-2|TRBD1
CASSLNRGLSSGNTIYF
TGTGCCAGCAGCTTAAACAGGGGGTTGAGCTCTGGAAACACCATATATTTT
>15|many|TRBJ2-2|TRBV18|TRBD1
CASSRDRTNTGELFF
TGTGCCAGTAGCCGGGACAGGACGAACACCGGGGAGCTGTTTTTT
>15|NA|TRBJ2-1|TRBV7-2|NA
CASSLTGNSYNEQFF
TGTGCCAGCAGCCTTACAGGGAACTCCTACAATGAGCAGTTCTTC
>13|NA|TRBJ1-1|TRBV7-2|NA
CASSLEGGREAFF
TGTGCCAGCAGCTTAGAGGGGGGGCGCGAAGCTTTCTTT
>12|NA|TRBJ1-2|TRBV30|NA
CAWSPGYYGYTF
TGTGCCTGGAGTCCAGGGTACTATGGCTACACCTTC
>16|NA|TRBJ2-7|TRBV4-3|TRBD2
CASSQRLAGGPYEQYF
TGCGCCAGCAGCCAAAGACTAGCGGGGGGGCCCTACGAGCAGTACTTC
>14|NA|TRBJ1-2|TRBV19|TRBD1
CASSPGQGVDGYTF
TGTGCCAGTAGTCCCGGACAGGGGGTAGATGGCTACACCTTC
>15|NA|TRBJ2-5|TRBV27|NA
CASSVIQGTRETQYF
TGTGCCAGCAGTGTCATACAGGGTACCCGAGAGACCCAGTACTTC
>14|few|TRBJ2-2|TRBV28|NA
CASSFLDRAGELFF
TGTGCCAGCAGTTTCCTGGACAGAGCCGGGGAGCTGTTTTTT
>16|NA|TRBJ1-2|TRBV3-1/TRBV3-2|NA
CASSRGGPRLDYGYTF
TGTGCCAGCAGCCGCGGGGGCCCGCGGCTGGACTATGGCTACACCTTC